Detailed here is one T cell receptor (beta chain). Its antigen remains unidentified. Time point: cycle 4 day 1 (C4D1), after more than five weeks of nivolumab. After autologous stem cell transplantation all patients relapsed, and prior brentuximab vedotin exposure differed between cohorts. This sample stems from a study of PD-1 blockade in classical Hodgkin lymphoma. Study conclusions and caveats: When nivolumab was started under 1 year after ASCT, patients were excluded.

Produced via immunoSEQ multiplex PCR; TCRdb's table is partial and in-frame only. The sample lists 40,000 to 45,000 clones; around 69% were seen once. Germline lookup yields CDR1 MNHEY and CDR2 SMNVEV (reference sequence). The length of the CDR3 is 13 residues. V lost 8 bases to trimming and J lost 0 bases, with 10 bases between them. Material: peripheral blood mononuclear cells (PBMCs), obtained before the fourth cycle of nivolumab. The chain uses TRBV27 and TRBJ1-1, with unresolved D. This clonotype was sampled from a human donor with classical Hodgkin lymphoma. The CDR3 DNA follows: TGTGCCAGCCAGGACGGCATGAACACTGAAGCTTTCTTT. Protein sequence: CASQDGMNTEAFF.